Below, one TCR beta chain is given with its context. What it recognizes is unknown. The data are from a study of T cell responses to AZD1222 COVID-19 vaccine. Study background: Pooling was applied to second doses at about 4 or about 12 weeks. Study conclusions and caveats: Spike-spanning, vaccine-associated CD4 TCRs were dominant at 160-218 and 743-854. Spike-specific TCR breadth and depth grew following two AZD1222 doses. Of spike-specific TCRs, nearly half reportedly target regions left unmutated in variants.

Clones were read by immunoSEQ multiplex PCR, and TCRdb kept only the in-frame ones, dropping some. Of 95,000 to 150,000 clones in the sample, more than 85% are singletons; the top ten hold just under 10%. The sample consisted of peripheral blood, taken on day 0 of AZD1222 vaccination. The clonotype originates from an adult in good health.

CDR3 loop: CASKQTPLTDTQYF. The CDR3 DNA reads as TGCGCCAGCAAACAGACCCCTCTAACAGATACGCAGTATTTT. This chain connects TRBV4-1 to TRBJ2-3; no clear D. CDR1 and CDR2 from the germline V gene are MGHRA and YSYEKL. V lost 7 bases and J 3 bases, leaving 14 bases between the germline ends. The CDR3 sequence is 14 residues long.